What follows are 17 T cell receptor beta chains derived from one specimen sequenced in a study of cytomegalovirus exposure and HLA in healthy donors (dated by TCRdb to the late 2010s). Libraries were constructed by the immunoSEQ multiplex PCR assay. The multiplex PCR relied on a mix of 60 forward primers for TCR Vbeta segments and 13 reverse primers for TCR Jbeta segments. The source is immuneACCESS, and TCRdb retained only in-frame sequences with V and J called. Part of the clones is not carried over; for the studies checked, unresolved V genes explain less than half of this, and the remainder is unexplained. This sample has approximately 120,000 clones in its table, and under 90% of those were observed once. The ten largest clones capture under 2.5% of the sample. The sample taken for sequencing was PBMCs. These receptors were collected from a woman in her 30s in good health and CMV-seronegative.

The chain uses TRBV19 and TRBJ2-1; 9 bases align to TRBD2. Trimming cost V 2 bases and J 7 bases; bases outside gene matches: 6. Germline loops: CDR1 LNHDA, CDR2 SQIVND (reference sequence). This CDR3 region has 15 residues. The CDR3 spells CASSILNSGSNEQFF. The CDR3 DNA follows: TGTGCCAGTAGTATATTAAATAGCGGGAGTAATGAGCAGTTCTTC.

The chain is built from TRBV19 and TRBJ2-5, with TRBD1 as a possible D gene (5 bases). TRBJ2-7 matches the DNA end more closely, so the J call is doubtful. CDR1 and CDR2 (germline): LNHDA, SQIVND (reference sequence). This CDR3 has 15 residues. The CDR3 DNA sequence: TGTGCCAGTAGTATAGTTTCAGGGCCCCCCTACGAGCAGTACTTC. Its protein product is CASSIVSGPPYEQYF.

As for this clone: Sequence at one end of the junction differs from germline and may be a read error. This chain's CDR3 is CSSSLYSGETSSYNEQFF. The CDR3 DNA reads as TGTTCCAGCAGCTTATATAGCGGGGAGACTAGCTCCTACAATGAGCAGTTCTTC. The chain carries TRBV7-9 and TRBJ2-1, with 8 bases identical to TRBD2. Per the germline V gene, CDR1 is SEHNR and CDR2 is FQNEAQ (reference sequence). The CDR3 extends over 18 amino acids.

This clone was observed a single time. The gene calls are TRBV6-1 and TRBJ2-5; D is unclear. Germline loops: CDR1 MNHNS, CDR2 SASEGT. The germline V and J ends were trimmed by 10 bases and 7 bases, with 16 bases remaining between them. The CDR3 spans 12 residues. The CDR3 DNA follows: TGTGCCACCTTAGACACCGGTGGGACCCAGTACTTC. As protein: CATLDTGGTQYF.

V gene TRBV13 combines with J gene TRBJ2-7, with D tentatively TRBD2 (5 bases). V was shortened by 5 bases and J by 7 bases, with 21 bases between the two germline ends. Germline V gene sequence: CDR1 PRHDT, CDR2 FYEKMQ (reference sequence). This CDR3 region has 15 residues. Written as DNA, the CDR3 is TGTGCCAGCAGCCAGAGGGCCCCCCTCGCTTCGGAGCAGTACTTC. Amino acid sequence: CASSQRAPLASEQYF.

J is TRBJ2-3 and V is TRBV6-1; 8 nucleotides line up with TRBD2. The V and J ends lost 1 base and 6 bases, in that order; junction bases with no gene match: 6. The CDR3 has 15 residues. Germline lookup yields CDR1 MNHNS and CDR2 SASEGT. The DNA of the CDR3 is TGTGCCAGCAGTGAAGGAATGTCTAGCGGGGATACGCAGTATTTT. Its protein product is CASSEGMSSGDTQYF.

This CDR3 is CASSADAIIRYTF. CDR3 in DNA: TGTGCCAGCAGCGCTGATGCTATCATACGCTACACCTTC. The chain recombines TRBV5-5 with TRBJ1-2; D is uncertain. In germline, CDR1 is SGHKS, CDR2 YYEKEE (reference sequence). The CDR3 is 13 residues long. Trimming removed 4 bases at V and 9 bases at J, with 16 bases between.

The chain joins TRBV10-3 to TRBJ2-5, with TRBD1 matching 9 bases. The germline gives CDR1 ENHRY, CDR2 SYGVKD. J gave up 3 bases and V 6 bases, and 5 bases lay outside the gene matches. The CDR3 runs to 14 residues. The CDR3 protein is CAIRPGQGEETQYF. The DNA for the CDR3 is TGTGCCATCAGACCGGGACAGGGCGAAGAGACCCAGTACTTC.

The gene calls are TRBV5-4 and TRBJ2-1; D is perhaps TRBD2 (6 bases). The germline V gene encodes CDR1 SGHNT and CDR2 YYREEE (reference sequence). This CDR3 spans 14 amino acids. V was cut by 1 base and J by 10 bases, with 15 bases left in between. CDR3 nucleotide sequence: TGTGCCAGCAGCTTGAGGACTACCTTACTAGAGCAGTTCTTC. Translating it yields CASSLRTTLLEQFF.

V is TRBV27 and J is TRBJ2-5; 9 nucleotides match TRBD1. CDR1 MNHEY and CDR2 SMNVEV come from the germline V gene (reference sequence). The ends lost 4 bases at V and 9 bases at J; junction bases unmatched: 9. This CDR3 is built from 14 residues. CDR3 sequence: CASSSGQGKLSQYF. The CDR3 coding sequence is TGTGCCAGCAGTTCCGGACAGGGGAAACTGTCCCAGTACTTC.

The chain joins TRBV5-1 to TRBJ2-1; 13 bases are shared with TRBD2. The V and J ends lost 4 bases and 9 bases, in that order; junction bases with no gene match: 7. Germline assignment: CDR1 SGHRS and CDR2 YFSETQ. This CDR3 region has 15 residues. CDR3 nucleotides: TGCGCCAGCAGCGGAGGACTAGCGGGAGTGGGTGAGCAGTTCTTC. It is translated as CASSGGLAGVGEQFF.

CDR3 in amino acids: CASSLSPLKTASGNTIYF. The CDR3 nucleotides are TGTGCCAGCAGCTTATCCCCCCTGAAGACAGCCTCTGGAAACACCATATATTTT. The J gene is TRBJ1-3, the V gene TRBV11-1; possible D gene TRBD1, 5 bases. Trimming took 2 bases from V and 0 from J, leaving 17 bases between them. The CDR3 has 18 amino acids. Per germline, CDR1 SGHAT and CDR2 FQDESV (reference sequence).

The gene calls are TRBV6-5 and TRBJ2-3; no clear D gene. V lost 6 bases and J lost 2, with 12 bases in between. From germline, CDR1 is MNHEY and CDR2 SVGAGI. This CDR3 comprises 14 residues. The DNA of the CDR3 is TGTGCCAGCAGCCCGACTTATAACACAGATACGCAGTATTTT. It encodes CASSPTYNTDTQYF.

The chain joins TRBV9 to TRBJ2-7, with D possibly matching TRBD2 (6 bases). The CDR3 spans 16 residues. CDR1 is SGDLS and CDR2 is YYNGEE in the germline V gene. Trimming shortened V by 2 bases and J by 0 bases, and 15 bases separated the two germline ends. CDR3: CASSVEDRGLSYEQYF. CDR3 nucleotides: TGTGCCAGCAGCGTGGAAGACCGGGGACTCTCCTACGAGCAGTACTTC. Supplemented by reference TRBV9 and TRBJ2-7, the full variable domain reads DSGVTQTPKHLITATGQRVTLRCSPRSGDLSVYWYQQSLDQGLQFLIQYYNGEERAKGNILERFSAQQFPDLHSELNLSSLELGDSALYFCASSVEDRGLSYEQYFGPGTRLTVT.

The J gene is TRBJ2-3, the V gene TRBV7-6; perhaps TRBD2 as D (7 bases). This CDR3 has 14 residues. CDR1 and CDR2 (germline): SGHVS, FNYEAQ. Trimming stripped 5 bases from V and 10 bases from J, with 19 bases between. The CDR3 loop is CASSPSERGGSQYF. In DNA, the CDR3 is TGTGCCAGCAGCCCTTCAGAGAGGGGGGGTTCGCAGTATTTT.

As to this clone: A read error may account for a junction end that differs from germline. The chain uses TRBV7-7 and TRBJ2-5; 7 nucleotides line up with TRBD1. The CDR3 consists of 14 residues. Germline V gives CDR1 SSHAT, CDR2 FNYEAQ (reference sequence). CDR3 bases: TGTGCTAGCAGCCCGGGGACAGCCCGGGAGACCCAGTACTTC. This encodes CASSPGTARETQYF.

The chain recombines TRBV27 with TRBJ2-1, with 9 bases matching TRBD2. This CDR3 is 17 amino acids long. The ends lost 0 bases at V and 5 bases at J; junction bases unmatched: 8. Germline CDR1 is MNHEY and CDR2 is SMNVEV (reference sequence). The CDR3 sequence: CASSLSVPGLANNEQFF. In DNA form, the CDR3 reads TGTGCCAGCAGTTTATCAGTTCCGGGACTAGCAAACAATGAGCAGTTCTTC.